This T cell receptor beta chain was sequenced in a study of T cell changes during pregnancy in multiple sclerosis. The germline V gene has CDR1 MNHEY and CDR2 SMNVEV (reference sequence). The CDR3 consists of 13 residues. V shed 8 bases, J shed 8 bases, and the junction held 10 bases outside the gene matches. Clones were read by immunoSEQ multiplex PCR, and TCRdb kept only the in-frame ones, dropping some. The data hold 22,000 or so clones, with approximately 92% observed a single time. The TCR originated in a female donor with multiple sclerosis, enrolled in a pregnancy study. Sequencing was performed on CD8+ T cells from peripheral blood mononuclear cells, taken in the third trimester of pregnancy. The chain has TRBV27 and TRBJ1-2; 8 bases fit TRBD1. The CDR3 loop is CASGRQGPYGYTF. The CDR3 nucleotides are TGTGCCAGCGGCCGACAGGGGCCTTACGGCTACACCTTC.